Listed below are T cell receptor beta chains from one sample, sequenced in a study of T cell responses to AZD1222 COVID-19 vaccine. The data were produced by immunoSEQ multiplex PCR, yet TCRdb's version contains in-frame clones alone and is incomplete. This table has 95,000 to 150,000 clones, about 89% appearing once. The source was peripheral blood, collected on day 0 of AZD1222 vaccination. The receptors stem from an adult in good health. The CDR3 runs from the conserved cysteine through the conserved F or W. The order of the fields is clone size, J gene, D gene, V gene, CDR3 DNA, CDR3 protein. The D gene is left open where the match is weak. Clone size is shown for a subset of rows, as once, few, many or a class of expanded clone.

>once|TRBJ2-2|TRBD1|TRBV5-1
TGCGCCAGCAAGGACAGGGACAACACCGGGGAGCTGTTTTTT
CASKDRDNTGELFF
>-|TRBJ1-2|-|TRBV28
TGTGCCAGCCTGACACCGAGAGGCTACACCTTC
CASLTPRGYTF
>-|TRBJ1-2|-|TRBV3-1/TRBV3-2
TGTGCCAGCAGCCAAGAGAATGAAGAGGGCGCGAATGGCTACACCTTC
CASSQENEEGANGYTF
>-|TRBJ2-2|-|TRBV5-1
TGCGCCAGCAGCTTGTTAGGTATTGAAGGGACCCAAACCTATACGAACACCGGGGAGCTGTTTTTT
CASSLLGIEGTQTYTNTGELFF
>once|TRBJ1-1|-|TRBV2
TGTGCCAGCAGTGATCAGAGGAACACTGAAGCTTTCTTT
CASSDQRNTEAFF
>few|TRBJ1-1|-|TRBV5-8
TGTGCCAGCAGCTTCTGGGCAGGGAAGAACACTGAAGCTTTCTTT
CASSFWAGKNTEAFF
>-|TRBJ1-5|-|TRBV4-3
TGCGCCAGCAGCCAAGAGTTCGCGGGGCCCCAGCATTTT
CASSQEFAGPQHF
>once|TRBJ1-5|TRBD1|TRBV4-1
TGCGCCAGCAAGGAGGGGCAGGGGGGTCATAGCAATCAGCCCCAGCATTTT
CASKEGQGGHSNQPQHF
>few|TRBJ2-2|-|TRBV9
TGTGCCAGCAGCGTAGACGGGTTTAGGACCGGGGAGCTGTTTTTT
CASSVDGFRTGELFF
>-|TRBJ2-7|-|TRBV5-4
TGTGCCAGCAGCCGGGGGACAGACCAAATCGACGAGCAGTACTTC
CASSRGTDQIDEQYF
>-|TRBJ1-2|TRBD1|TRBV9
TGTGCCAGCAGCCAAGGGGACAGTCGGGGGTCTGGCTACACCTTC
CASSQGDSRGSGYTF
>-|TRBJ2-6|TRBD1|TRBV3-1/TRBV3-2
TGTGCCAGCTCGGGACAGGGGAGCGGGGGTACTGGGGCCAACGTCCTGACTTTC
CASSGQGSGGTGANVLTF
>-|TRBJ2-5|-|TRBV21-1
TGTGCCAGCAGCAAAGTAGGTCAAGAGACCCAGTACTTC
CASSKVGQETQYF
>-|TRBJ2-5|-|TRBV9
TGTGCCAGCAGCGTAGTAGAGGGGGGGACCCAGTACTTC
CASSVVEGGTQYF
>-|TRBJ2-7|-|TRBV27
TGTGCCAGCAGTTTAAATCCCCGGGGAGACGAGCAGTACTTC
CASSLNPRGDEQYF
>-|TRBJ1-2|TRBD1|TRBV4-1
TGCGCCAGCAGCCGGACAGGGGAGGATGGCTACACCTTC
CASSRTGEDGYTF
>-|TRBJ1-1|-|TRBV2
TGTGCCAGCAGCCGGACGGAGGACACTGAAGCTTTCTTT
CASSRTEDTEAFF
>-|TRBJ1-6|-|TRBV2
TGTGCCAGCAAAGGCGATTACAATTCACCCCTCCACTTT
CASKGDYNSPLHF
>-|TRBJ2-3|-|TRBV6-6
TGTGCCAGCAGTGCCCCGGCGAGCACAGATACGCAGTATTTT
CASSAPASTDTQYF
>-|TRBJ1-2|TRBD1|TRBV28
TGTGCCAGCACCCCCTCGACAGGGGGCTATATCTATGGCTACACCTTC
CASTPSTGGYIYGYTF
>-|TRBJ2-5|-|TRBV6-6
TGTGCCAGCCAGCCTGGGTGGTCGGTGGAGACCCAGTACTTC
CASQPGWSVETQYF
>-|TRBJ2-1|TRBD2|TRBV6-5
TGTGCCAGTACTACTAGCGGGATCAACAATGAGCAGTTCTTC
CASTTSGINNEQFF
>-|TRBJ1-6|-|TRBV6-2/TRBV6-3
TGTGCCAGCAGTTATTTCTTCGATTCACCCCTCCACTTT
CASSYFFDSPLHF
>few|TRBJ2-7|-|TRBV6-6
TGTGCCAGTCGGGACTTCGCACCCTACGAGCAGTACTTC
CASRDFAPYEQYF
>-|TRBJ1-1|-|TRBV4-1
TGCGCCAGCAGCCCCGATAGGGACGGGATGAACACTGAAGCTTTCTTT
CASSPDRDGMNTEAFF
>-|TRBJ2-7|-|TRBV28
TGTGCCAGCAGTTGGACCGGGACCGCCTCCTACGAGCAGTACTTC
CASSWTGTASYEQYF
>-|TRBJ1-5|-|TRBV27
TGTGCCAGCAGTTTGGCAGGGGCTAATCAGCCCCAGCATTTT
CASSLAGANQPQHF
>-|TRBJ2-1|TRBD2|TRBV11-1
TGTGCCAGCAGCTTAGGTGCGGGAGTAAACGATGAGCAGTTCTTC
CASSLGAGVNDEQFF